This T cell receptor (beta chain) was sequenced in a study of cytomegalovirus exposure and HLA in healthy donors (dated by TCRdb to about 2017). Background for the entire study: According to an earlier analysis of several hundred of the donors, about 179 million T cells yielded some 120 million unique TCR beta sequences and about 300 Gb of sequence data. An early release that covered roughly 600 HLA-typed donors contained approximately 300 gigabases of sequencing data and tens of millions of unique TCR sequences. The genetic ancestry cluster associated with self-reported Caucasian donors included around 76% of the roughly 410 genotyped donors. The aim of the study was to test whether cataloging public T cell receptors could identify signatures of past pathogen exposure. The study profiled the T cell repertoires of more than 500 subjects by immunosequencing and related them to cytomegalovirus serostatus. Along with the approximately 650-subject first cohort, a separate validation cohort of over a hundred different subjects was used. To predict cytomegalovirus infection status, the study brought together high-throughput TCR immunosequencing, statistical association of individual TCRs with disease status, and machine learning. In a later analysis, previously published TCR beta repertoires from about 670 donors were re-analyzed and high-resolution HLA genotyping was added so that TCR occurrence patterns could be studied. Rather than drawing on any new phenotypic data, the later analysis identified candidate immune exposures from TCR beta sequences and the way those sequences occurred across donors. In an earlier analysis of 550 to 700 of the donors, high-throughput TCR beta sequencing was used to judge whether each TCR beta V gene segment behaved as functional or pseudogenic. Alongside the repertoire data, information on donor age, sex, ethnicity and CMV serostatus was compiled. Genome-wide SNP genotypes for about three fifths of the roughly 700 donors were used in a later genetic analysis, which treated that subset as a discovery cohort. Every discovery cohort repertoire had been produced on one sequencing platform. HLA typing covered class I and class II loci at four-digit resolution. The number of donors typed differed by locus, with roughly 620-640 for A, B, C, DRB1 and DQB1, 522 for DQA1, about 610 for DPA1, and around 430 for DPB1. Because of strong linkage in the cohort, a handful of DR-DQ haplotypes were treated as single units for association and clustering. Among some 400 genotyped donors of the cohort, an average of approximately 240,000 unique TCR beta nucleotide sequences were sequenced per donor, roughly a sixth of them non-productive. Beyond this particular receptor, the publication reports: In a later analysis, the rate of TCR association differed among HLA loci, with DRB1 alleles having the most associated TCRs and HLA-C alleles having the fewest. In this cohort, only TCR beta chains were sequenced, and detectable features were limited by the absence of alpha or paired-chain data. The only immune exposure information available for the cohort was CMV serostatus. When HLA alleles, especially DR and DQ, strongly co-occurred, TCR associations were difficult to assign to individual alleles. Because the 87-base-pair reads could not distinguish some IMGT-functional V segments, including TRBV6-2 and TRBV6-3, those segments were excluded. The study listed around 160 TCR beta chains as associated with cytomegalovirus. Because counts were too low, about 18 rarely observed V segments, including chromosome 9 orphons, were excluded from the earlier analysis of several hundred of the donors. Most TCR sequences were observed very rarely across donors, whereas some public TCRs were present in many individuals. Presence/absence analyses assumed roughly uniform sequencing depth across donors, an assumption that may not hold. Compared with equally common non-associated chains, HLA-associated TCR beta chains in a later analysis were more clonally expanded and had lower generation probabilities. A later genetic analysis associated a missense DCLRE1C variant with V-gene and J-gene trimming of TCR beta chains, and an independent cohort replicated the association. A few of the identified cytomegalovirus-associated TCR beta chains were confirmed in vitro to be specific for cytomegalovirus antigens. Compared with the approximately 720-donor mean, donors in an Asian-associated ancestry cluster had fewer N-insertions in productive TCRs, according to a later genetic analysis. Linkage disequilibrium might explain the correlated functional status among segregating V segments, but an unknown experimental factor could not be excluded. A later analysis reported that several top co-occurrence clusters appeared linked to parvovirus B19, influenza, CMV and Epstein-Barr virus. The sequencing pipeline was judged likely to have produced a cluster of highly shared sequence variants as a technical artifact. A further reported finding was that TCR beta sequences accurately predicted the HLA-A and HLA-B alleles for most subjects in the first cohort. Broadly in line with IMGT annotations, most TCR beta V segments showed up in productive rearrangements about 87% or about 30% of the time in an earlier analysis of 587 of the donors. Because HLA typing was missing for some donors at each locus, association tests included only the typed subset. The authors suggested that the approach could potentially be generalized to other disease states and immunological phenotypes. A later analysis associated 16,951 TCR beta sequences with specific HLA alleles at a false discovery rate of 0.05. According to a later analysis, most CMV-associated TCR beta chains appeared to be HLA-restricted, and the HLA associations seemed to be driven largely by CMV exposure. Cytomegalovirus status was reported to be diagnosed by the classifier with high specificity and sensitivity in both the original and validation cohorts.

Libraries were built with the immunoSEQ multiplex PCR assay. A mixture of 60 forward primers for TCR Vbeta segments and 13 reverse primers for TCR Jbeta segments was used in the multiplex PCR. The CDR3 region of rearranged TCR beta genes was amplified from genomic DNA by a multiplex PCR assay. On the Illumina HiSeq System, the amplified TCR beta libraries were sequenced as 87-base-pair reads. In the paper's pipeline: A later analysis counted about 80 million unique TCR beta chains across the 666 repertoires, and some 11 million of these chains were shared by at least two donors. Raw reads were error-corrected and collapsed into unique sequences by a nearest-neighbor algorithm in which closely related sequences were merged to remove PCR and sequencing errors. V, D and J gene segments were assigned by aligning CDR3 sequences to IMGT reference sequences. For a sequence to be retained, at least a six-nucleotide match to both a V gene segment and a J gene segment was required. Rearrangements were classified as productive when the CDR3 lacked stop codons and remained in frame with V and J, and all other rearrangements were classified as non-productive. Following IMGT convention, CDR3 was defined as the stretch from the second conserved V-encoded cysteine to the conserved J-encoded phenylalanine. The earlier analysis of 500 to 600 of the donors excluded sequences that lacked an unambiguous match to a single V gene segment. In an earlier analysis of around 600 of the donors, V segments were called functional above 56.7% productive rearrangements and were called segregating when the between-donor standard deviation exceeded 5%. To diagnose cytomegalovirus status from the catalog of TCR beta chain sequences, a statistical classification framework was built. V and J gene assignment, in a later analysis, came from comparing TCR nucleotide sequences with IMGT/GENE-DB human TR gene sequences. In a later analysis, CDR3 sequences and most-parsimonious VDJ recombination scenarios were assigned using the TCRdist pipeline. In a later analysis, every TCR beta chain was defined by the combination of its CDR3 amino acid sequence and its V-gene family, and reads without a unique V-gene family were dropped. To address suspected cross-contamination and a sequencing artifact, a later analysis removed under 600 highly shared, low-generation-probability nucleotide sequences. In a later analysis, a clonal expansion index was calculated for each public chain from normalized within-repertoire ranks of inferred template counts. In a later analysis, generation probabilities were computed with a VDJ recombination model fitted to out-of-frame rearrangements, and the resulting probabilities were checked against IGoR. In a later analysis, TCR-TCR, TCR-HLA and TCR-CMV co-occurrence was scored with hypergeometric tests, and a repertoire-size bias correction was applied to TCR pairs. To estimate false discovery rates, a later analysis permuted the HLA or CMV assignments 20 times. In a later analysis, co-occurring TCRs were grouped using DBSCAN, with TCRdist sequence similarity added in when clustering inside HLA-allele-positive subsets. Repertoires with fewer than 30,000 or more than 120,000 public chains, plus five repertoires with anomalous nucleotide sharing, were excluded from co-occurrence clustering. In its TCRdb copy, this immuneACCESS table keeps in-frame sequences only and misses some clones. Where compared with another copy, unresolved V genes explain less than half of these, and the others have no known cause. D and trimming were read from the DNA, whereas the V and J calls and clone size are those reported in that table. The sample table lists 170,000 or so clones, 84% of them with a count of one. Roughly 5% of the sample is held by the ten biggest clonotypes.

In the case of this clone: The clone's antigen remains unknown. The record has no base qualities; no much larger clone is one base away.

The cohort was made up of 500 to 800 healthy bone marrow donors. At the time of sampling, all cohort members were nominally healthy, though unrecorded immune exposures were likely present. The donor tested CMV seronegative and was one of the 352 seronegative cohort members. Each donor provided a peripheral blood sample, and peripheral blood mononuclear cells were used for TCR beta sequencing. Genomic DNA extraction from the blood cell samples was performed with the Qiagen DNeasy Blood Extraction Kit. According to the germline V gene (reference sequence), CDR1 reads MNHEY and CDR2 reads SMNVEV. V is cut by 5 bases and J by 6 bases, and the space between the germline ends is 5 bases. The CDR3, from cysteine to phenylalanine, totals 11 residues. The CDR3 DNA has 33 bases and is translated from base 1.

The chain links TRBV27 with TRBJ2-1; the D gene is not confidently resolved. This TCR came from a man younger than 30 in good health and CMV-seronegative. Sequences were obtained from PBMCs. The DNA is as follows: TGTGCCAGCAGTACGGGCAATGAGCAGTTCTTC. Its translation reads: CASSTGNEQFF.